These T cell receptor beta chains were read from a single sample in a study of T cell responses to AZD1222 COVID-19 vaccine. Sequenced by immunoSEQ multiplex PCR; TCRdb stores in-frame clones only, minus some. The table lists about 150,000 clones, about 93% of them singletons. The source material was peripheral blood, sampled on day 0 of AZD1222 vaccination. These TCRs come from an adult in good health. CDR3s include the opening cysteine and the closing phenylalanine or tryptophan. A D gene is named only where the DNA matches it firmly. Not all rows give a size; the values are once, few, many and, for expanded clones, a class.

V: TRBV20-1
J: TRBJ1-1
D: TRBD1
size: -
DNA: TGCAGTGCTAGTCCCACTCGACAGGGGAGAAGCACTGAAGCTTTCTTT
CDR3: CSASPTRQGRSTEAFF

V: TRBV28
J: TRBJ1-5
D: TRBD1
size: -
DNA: TGTGCCAGCAGAGAGAGGGACAGGGGCCGCAATCAGCCCCAGCATTTT
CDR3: CASRERDRGRNQPQHF

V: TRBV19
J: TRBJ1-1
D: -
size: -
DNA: TGTGCCAGTAGTATATCTCCGGCCACTGAAGCTTTCTTT
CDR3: CASSISPATEAFF

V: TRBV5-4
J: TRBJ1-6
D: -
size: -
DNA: TGTGCCAGCAGCGCGGTCGGACAGTATAATTCACCCCTCCACTTT
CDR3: CASSAVGQYNSPLHF

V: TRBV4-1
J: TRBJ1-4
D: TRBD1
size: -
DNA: TGCGCCAGCAGCCAAGGACAGGGTCTAGGTAATGAAAAACTGTTTTTT
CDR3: CASSQGQGLGNEKLFF

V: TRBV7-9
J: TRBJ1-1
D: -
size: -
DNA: TGTGCCAGCAGCTTAGCCACAGGGAGAGAAACTGAAGCTTTCTTT
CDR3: CASSLATGRETEAFF

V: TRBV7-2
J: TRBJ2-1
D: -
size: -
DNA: TGTGCCAGCAGACCTCGACAGGCCTCCTACAATGAGCAGTTCTTC
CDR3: CASRPRQASYNEQFF

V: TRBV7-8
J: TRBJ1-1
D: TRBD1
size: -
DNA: TGTGCCAGCAGCTTCCCTGGGACAGGGGGCACTGAAGCTTTCTTT
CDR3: CASSFPGTGGTEAFF

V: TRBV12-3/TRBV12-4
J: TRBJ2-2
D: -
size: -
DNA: TGTGCCAGCAGTTTACGGGTGCCCGGGGAGCTGTTTTTT
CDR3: CASSLRVPGELFF

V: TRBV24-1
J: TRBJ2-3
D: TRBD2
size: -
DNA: TGTGCCACCAGTGATTGGGGGGGTGGGAGCACAGATACGCAGTATTTT
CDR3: CATSDWGGGSTDTQYF

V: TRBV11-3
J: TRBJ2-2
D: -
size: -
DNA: TGTGCCAGCAGCTTACGCGCCGGGGAGCTGTTTTTT
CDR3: CASSLRAGELFF

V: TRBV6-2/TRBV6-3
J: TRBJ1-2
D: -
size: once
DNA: TGTGCCAGCAGTTACTCGAGCTCGGCAGGCACCTTC
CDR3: CASSYSSSAGTF

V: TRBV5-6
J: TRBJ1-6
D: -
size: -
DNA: TGTGCCAGCACCTGGTGGGGGGCATTCACTTCACCCCTCCACTTT
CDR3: CASTWWGAFTSPLHF

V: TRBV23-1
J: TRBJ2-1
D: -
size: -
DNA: TGCGCCAGCAGTCAATCTTTCACCAATTTCTACAATGAGCAGTTCTTC
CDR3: CASSQSFTNFYNEQFF

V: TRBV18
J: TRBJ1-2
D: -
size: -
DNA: TGTGCCAGCTCACCGCGCAGGGGAAACTATGGCTACACCTTC
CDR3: CASSPRRGNYGYTF

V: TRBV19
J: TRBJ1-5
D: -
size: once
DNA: TGTGCCAGTAGTCCGCGACCATTGGGGGTAGGCAATCAGCCCCAGCATTTT
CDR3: CASSPRPLGVGNQPQHF

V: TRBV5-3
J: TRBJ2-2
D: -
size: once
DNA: TGTGCCCGAGAGTCCCCCCGACAGGTCAGTCGGACCGGGGAGCTGTTTTTT
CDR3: CARESPRQVSRTGELFF

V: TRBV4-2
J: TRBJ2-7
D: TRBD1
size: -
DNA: TGTGCCAGCAGCTACAGACAGGGGGCAAGGTCCTACGAGCAGTACTTC
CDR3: CASSYRQGARSYEQYF

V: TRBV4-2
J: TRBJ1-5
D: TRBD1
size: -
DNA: TGTGCCAGCAGCCGCGGGTGGGGACAGGGTGGTCAGCCCCAGCATTTT
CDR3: CASSRGWGQGGQPQHF